Listed below are T cell receptor beta chains from one sample, sequenced in a study of cytomegalovirus exposure and HLA in healthy donors. Method: immunoSEQ multiplex PCR; TCRdb's copy keeps in-frame clones and lacks some. The profile covers 200,000 or so clones, with 75% to 90% appearing a single time and 6.5% taken by the ten largest. Sequencing was performed on PBMCs. These receptor sequences come from a woman between 50 and 59 years old in good health and CMV-seropositive. Each CDR3 is given with its conserved first and last residue. A D gene is named only where the DNA matches it firmly. Some rows mark clone size as missing; the rest say once, few, many or name a class of expanded clone.

j_call cdr3_length clone_size v_call d_call cdr3_nt cdr3_aa
TRBJ1-2 13 . TRBV21-1 . TGTGCCAGCAGGCTCCTAGCGGACTATGGCTACACCTTC CASRLLADYGYTF
TRBJ2-5 14 . TRBV27 TRBD2 TGTGCCAGCAAATTGGGACTAGCGCAAGAGACCCAGTACTTC CASKLGLAQETQYF
TRBJ1-5 13 . TRBV28 . TGTGCCAGCAGTTTATCGGGGGGTCAGCCCCAGCATTTT CASSLSGGQPQHF
TRBJ2-7 14 . TRBV29-1 TRBD1 TGCAGCGCGTTACAGGACAGGATTCCCTACGAGCAGTACTTC CSALQDRIPYEQYF
TRBJ2-6 17 . TRBV5-1 . TGCGCCAGCAGCTCGGGACTGCTCGCGGCTGGGGCCAACGGCCTGACTTTC CASSSGLLAAGANGLTF
TRBJ2-1 15 . TRBV30 . TGTGCCTGGAGGAGGCCGGGAATGTCCTACAATGAGCAGTTCTTC CAWRRPGMSYNEQFF
TRBJ1-2 13 . TRBV2 . TGTGCCAGCAGTGATAGTCTTAGCTATGGCTACACCTTC CASSDSLSYGYTF
TRBJ1-1 15 . TRBV5-1 TRBD1 TGCGCCAGCAGCTCTTGGACAGGGGAGAACACTGAAGCTTTCTTT CASSSWTGENTEAFF
TRBJ2-5 20 . TRBV5-1 TRBD2 TGCGCCAGCAGCTCGGCCTATGGACTAGCGGGAGGGCCAGGGGGCGAGACCCAGTACTTC CASSSAYGLAGGPGGETQYF
TRBJ2-5 15 . TRBV7-9 . TGTTCCAGCAGCGGTAACGGACTCACTCAAGAGACCCAGTACTTC CSSSGNGLTQETQYF
TRBJ2-1 14 . TRBV10-3 . TGTGCCATCAGTGAGGAAGGGGAATACAATGAGCAGTTCTTC CAISEEGEYNEQFF
TRBJ1-3 15 . TRBV7-2 . TGTGCCAGCAGCCCTCGGACTCATGTGGGAAACACCATATATTTT CASSPRTHVGNTIYF
TRBJ2-7 16 . TRBV6-1 TRBD2 TGTGCCAGCAGTGAGGGAGCGGGGGGGTTCTCCTACGAGCAGTACTTC CASSEGAGGFSYEQYF
TRBJ2-7 17 . TRBV27 TRBD1 TGTGCCAGCAGCACCCGACGAAAGGACAGGCTGGACTACGAGCAGTACTTC CASSTRRKDRLDYEQYF
TRBJ1-5 15 once TRBV6-5 TRBD1 TGTGCCAGCAGTCTAACTGACAGGGAGGATCAGCCCCAGCATTTT CASSLTDREDQPQHF
TRBJ1-2 14 . TRBV5-1 . TGCGCCAGCAGCTTGGACTTGAGAGGCTATGGCTACACCTTC CASSLDLRGYGYTF
TRBJ1-2 14 few TRBV15 TRBD1 TGTGCCACCAGCAGAGATACCGGGACAGTTCTTTTCACCTTC CATSRDTGTVLFTF
TRBJ2-6 15 . TRBV28 . TGTGCCAGCAGTTTAGGGACAACCGGGGCCAACGTCCTGACTTTC CASSLGTTGANVLTF
TRBJ2-1 15 . TRBV14 TRBD2 TGTGCCAGCAGCCGGACTAGCGGGCTCTACAATGAGCAGTTCTTC CASSRTSGLYNEQFF
TRBJ2-3 14 . TRBV25-1 . TGTGCCAGCAGTGAAAGCGGAAACACAGATACGCAGTATTTT CASSESGNTDTQYF
TRBJ2-5 16 . TRBV28 TRBD2 TGTGCCAGCAGTTACCCCGGGACTAGCGGTCAAGAGACCCAGTACTTC CASSYPGTSGQETQYF
TRBJ1-4 15 . TRBV15 . TGTGCCACCAGCAGAGGCGGGACGGGAAATGAAAAACTGTTTTTT CATSRGGTGNEKLFF
TRBJ2-2 15 . TRBV18 . TGTGCCAGCTCACCGCCGGCTAGTCGGACCGGGGAGCTGTTTTTT CASSPPASRTGELFF
TRBJ2-7 15 once TRBV6-5 TRBD2 TGTGCCAGCAGCCTCGGGACTAGCGGTACCTACGAGCAGTACTTC CASSLGTSGTYEQYF
TRBJ2-3 15 . TRBV28 TRBD2 TGTGCCAGCAGGAAGGGACTAACTAGCACAGATACGCAGTATTTT CASRKGLTSTDTQYF
TRBJ1-4 12 . TRBV28 . TGTGCCAGCAGTTTATCAGGTGAAAAACTGTTTTTT CASSLSGEKLFF
TRBJ2-7 14 . TRBV6-1 . TGTGCCAGCAGTACTCCGAGTGGGGAGGACGAGCAGTACTTC CASSTPSGEDEQYF
TRBJ2-3 17 once TRBV12-5 TRBD2 TGTGCTAGTGGGCAAGGACTAGCGGGACTTAGCACAGATACGCAGTATTTT CASGQGLAGLSTDTQYF
TRBJ2-7 15 . TRBV9 . TGTGCCAGCAGCGTAGGGGGCACCGCTGACTACGAGCAGTACTTC CASSVGGTADYEQYF
TRBJ1-2 13 . TRBV27 . TGTGCCAGCAGTGGCCGTTCTAACTATGGCCACACCTTC CASSGRSNYGHTF
TRBJ1-1 13 few TRBV19 TRBD1 TGTGCCAGCCAGGACAGGGCTGGCGCTGAAGCTTTCTTT CASQDRAGAEAFF
TRBJ2-5 14 . TRBV2 . TGTGCCAGCAGTTACCGATGGGGGGAAGAGACCCAGTACTTC CASSYRWGEETQYF
TRBJ2-5 11 . TRBV2 . TGTGCCAGCAGGCCCGGAGAGACCCAGTACTTC CASRPGETQYF
TRBJ1-5 13 . TRBV27 TRBD1 TGTGCCAGCAGGGACAGGGAAAATCAGCCCCAGCATTTT CASRDRENQPQHF
TRBJ2-4 15 . TRBV6-5 . TGTGCCAGCAGGGAGGCCTCGGGTAGCAAAAACATTCAGTACTTC CASREASGSKNIQYF
TRBJ2-7 16 . TRBV28 TRBD1 TGTGCCAGCAGTAACGGCGGGACAGGGGGCTCCTACGAGCAGTACTTC CASSNGGTGGSYEQYF
TRBJ2-5 15 . TRBV28 . TGTGCCAGCAGTCGGAAGCGGGCCATCCAAGAGACCCAGTACTTC CASSRKRAIQETQYF
TRBJ1-1 16 . TRBV11-3 TRBD1 TGTGCCAGCAGTTTATCCGGGACAGGGGGACTCACTGAAGCTTTCTTT CASSLSGTGGLTEAFF
TRBJ1-1 15 . TRBV4-3 TRBD1 TGCGCCAGCAGCCACGAGACAGGGTTCCTCACTGAAGCTTTCTTT CASSHETGFLTEAFF
TRBJ2-5 19 . TRBV7-6 TRBD2 TGTGCCAGCAGCTTATCCCCACCATTGCGGGGGGCCTACCAAGAGACCCAGTACTTC CASSLSPPLRGAYQETQYF
TRBJ2-7 14 few TRBV5-1 . TGCGCCAGCAGCCTTCAAGGGGGCTCCTACGAGCAGTACTTC CASSLQGGSYEQYF
TRBJ2-7 15 few TRBV5-6 TRBD2 TGTGCCAGCAGCTCGGGACTAGCGGGAGCCTACGAGCAGTACTTC CASSSGLAGAYEQYF
TRBJ2-3 16 . TRBV5-1 TRBD2 TGCGCCAGCAGCTTCGGCCTAGCGGGAGCAACAGATACGCAGTATTTT CASSFGLAGATDTQYF
TRBJ1-6 15 . TRBV2 . TGTGCCAGCAGTGAAGCTGCCAAACCAGGGGTACCCCTCCACTTT CASSEAAKPGVPLHF
TRBJ2-5 14 . TRBV7-3 . TGTGCCAGCAGCTTAAGCGGGATTGGAGAGACCCAGTACTTC CASSLSGIGETQYF